The clone carrying this T cell receptor (beta chain) was detected many times. This entry belongs to a study of regulatory T cells in long-lasting Graves disease. Arm-PCR of CDR3 regions with iRepertoire HTBI primers generated TCR beta libraries. TCRdb analysed the multiplex PCR reads with MiXCR anew, one entry per CDR3 protein. Among around 450,000 distinct CDR3 sequences listed, 15% to 20% were seen once. Specified time point: newly diagnosed GD, antithyroid drugs for less than 3 months. The TCR library was made from RNA extracted from PBMCs. This CDR3 has 16 amino acids. The V and J ends lost 2 bases and 4 bases respectively, with 19 bases between them. Germline V gene data show CDR1 as DFQATT and CDR2 as SNEGSKA (reference sequence). These same data were also listed under a study on T cells in Graves' hyperthyroidism and ophthalmopathy.

The sequenced sample was peripheral blood mononuclear cells (PBMCs), obtained at new diagnosis, from a patient treated with antithyroid drugs. V usage is TRBV20-1 and J usage is TRBJ2-3; possible D gene TRBD2, 7 bases. The TCR sequence derives from a man between 35 and 55 years old with Graves disease. The CDR3 reads CSARNRASGLADTQYF. The CDR3 DNA follows: TGCAGTGCTAGAAACAGGGCTAGCGGATTGGCAGATACGCAGTATTTT.